The 13 T cell receptor beta chains presented below share a single source sample, sequenced in a study of T cells in Graves' hyperthyroidism and ophthalmopathy. What was amplified from RNA transcripts were TCR beta CDR3 regions. Initially, a first-round RT-PCR of the TCR CDR3 employed the HTBI primer set. TCRdb passed the multiplex PCR reads through MiXCR, listing each CDR3 protein once. This sample has around 390,000 distinct CDR3 sequences; around 13% occur once, and the top ten carry roughly a fifth. The sequencing input was blood. These receptors were obtained from a woman aged 25-40 years with Graves' ophthalmopathy.

As for this clonotype: A much larger clone lies one base from this, so it may be a read error. This chain joins TRBV6-1 and TRBJ2-7; 7 bases are a match to TRBD1. Germline trimming cut 11 bases from V and 0 bases from J; bases unmatched to any gene: 7. This CDR3 region has 13 residues. Germline V gene lookup returns CDR1 MNHNS and CDR2 SASEGT. This chain's CDR3 is CASVDRPSYEQYF. CDR3 DNA sequence: TGTGCCTCTGTGGACAGGCCCTCCTACGAGCAGTACTTC.

The chain links TRBV6-1 to TRBJ1-4; D is uncertain. The CDR3 contains 14 residues. The ends were cut back, 1 base at V and 2 bases at J, with 5 bases in the middle. Germline-derived CDR1 and CDR2 are MNHNS and SASEGT. The CDR3, as DNA: TGTGCCAGCAGTGAAGGGCTTACTAATGAAAAACTGTTTTTT. Protein product: CASSEGLTNEKLFF.

This clonotype showed up many times. V and J are TRBV28 and TRBJ2-7; D may correspond to TRBD1 or TRBD2 (5 bases each). The CDR3 length is 16 residues. CDR1 is MDHEN and CDR2 is SYDVKM in the germline V gene. Trimming left V 5 bases short and J 0 bases short, with 17 bases between. This chain's CDR3 is CASSPAGTAFSYEQYF. CDR3 in DNA: TGTGCCAGCAGTCCCGCCGGGACGGCCTTCTCCTACGAGCAGTACTTC.

This clonotype occurred once. The chain couples TRBV11-3 to TRBJ2-2, with D possibly matching TRBD1 (6 bases). Germline CDR1 SGHNT, CDR2 YENEEA. V shed 4 bases and J shed 5 bases, with 14 bases lying between them. This CDR3 has 15 amino acids. DNA of the CDR3: TGTGCCAGCAGCTCAAACAGGGCCCAAACCGGGGAGCTGTTTTTT. Amino acid sequence: CASSSNRAQTGELFF.

This clonotype was observed many times. The V call is TRBV6-1, the J call TRBJ2-7, with TRBD1 identical over 9 bases. The V gene's germline CDR1 is MNHNS and CDR2 SASEGT. V dropped 6 bases and J dropped 7; count of bases not matched to a gene: 16. The CDR3 loop spans 16 amino acids. The CDR3 is CASRRLAGQGREEQYF. The CDR3 region has the DNA TGTGCCAGCAGGCGCCTTGCGGGACAGGGCAGGGAGGAGCAGTACTTC.

This clonotype occurred a few times. J is TRBJ2-7 and V is TRBV29-1; 7 bases are a match to TRBD2. V lost 6 bases to trimming and J lost 5 bases; unmatched junction nucleotides: 13. This CDR3 spans 14 amino acids. Germline CDR1 is SQVTM and CDR2 is ANQGSEA. CDR3 in DNA: TGCAGCGTCGCAGCGACTGCCGCGGGGGACGAGCAGTACTTC. Amino acid sequence: CSVAATAAGDEQYF.

This clonotype showed up many times. V and J are TRBV5-1 and TRBJ2-7, with 9 positions matching TRBD1. V was pared by 6 bases and J by 3 bases, with 10 bases of the junction left unmatched. Germline lookup yields CDR1 SGHRS and CDR2 YFSETQ. The CDR3 is 15 residues long. CDR3 sequence: CASKTGGAGGYEQYF. CDR3 nucleotides: TGCGCCAGCAAAACAGGGGGCGCAGGGGGCTACGAGCAGTACTTC.

This chain links TRBV12-5 with TRBJ2-3; 9 bases line up with TRBD2. In germline, CDR1 is LGHNT, CDR2 FRNRAP. V trimming: 6 bases; J trimming: 4 bases; junction bases outside the gene matches: 2. The CDR3 totals 13 residues. The DNA for the CDR3 is TGTGCTAGTGGAGCGGGGGGATCAGATACGCAGTATTTT. This codes for CASGAGGSDTQYF.

This clonotype has only a few counts. The chain carries TRBV12-3 or TRBV12-4 and TRBJ1-2; possibly TRBD1 for D (6 bases). This CDR3 spans 15 amino acids. Trimming stripped 6 bases from V and 6 bases from J, with 20 bases between. CDR3 bases: TGTGCCAGCAGGCACCGGGACATTCTACGTGATGGCTACACCTTC. This encodes CASRHRDILRDGYTF.

This clonotype was seen repeatedly, ten times or more. The chain's CDR3 is CASSLQGRSAKNIQYF. The DNA for the CDR3 is TGCGCCAGCAGCTTGCAGGGGCGATCAGCCAAAAACATTCAGTACTTC. The chain recombines TRBV5-1 with TRBJ2-4; weak D call: TRBD1 (6 bases). Per the germline V gene, CDR1 is SGHRS and CDR2 is YFSETQ. The V gene lost 1 base and the J gene lost 0 bases, with 11 bases spanning the gap. CDR3 length equals 16 residues.

V and J are TRBV9 and TRBJ1-2; no reliable D call. The V gene's germline CDR1 is SGDLS and CDR2 YYNGEE. V was clipped by 0 bases and J by 3 bases, with 15 bases between them. This CDR3 comprises 16 residues. CDR3 nucleotide sequence: TGTGCCAGCAGCGTAGTTGGTGGAGGGCCCTACTATGGCTACACCTTC. Protein sequence: CASSVVGGGPYYGYTF. Variable domain in full (rest from reference TRBV9 and TRBJ1-2): DSGVTQTPKHLITATGQRVTLRCSPRSGDLSVYWYQQSLDQGLQFLIQYYNGEERAKGNILERFSAQQFPDLHSELNLSSLELGDSALYFCASSVVGGGPYYGYTFGSGTRLTVV.

This clonotype has at least ten counts. This rearrangement joins TRBV7-8 to TRBJ1-1; no definite D call. From germline, CDR1 is SGHVS and CDR2 FQNEAQ. The CDR3 length is 13 residues. V was shortened by 5 bases and J by 6 bases, with 13 bases between the two germline ends. CDR3 DNA: TGTGCCAGCAGCCCGCTAGCGCCCTCTGAAGCTTTCTTT. Amino acids: CASSPLAPSEAFF. The variable domain in full, completed from reference TRBV7-8 and TRBJ1-1, reads GAGVSQSPRYKVAKRGQDVALRCDPISGHVSLFWYQQALGQGPEFLTYFQNEAQLDKSGLPSDRFFAERPEGSVSTLKIQRTQQEDSAVYLCASSPLAPSEAFFGQGTRLTVV.

This clonotype was seen at least ten times. The gene calls are TRBV6-1 and TRBJ2-1; tentatively, D is TRBD1 or TRBD2 (5 bases each). The ends were cut back, 1 base at V and 3 bases at J, with 10 bases in the middle. CDR3 length equals 15 residues. Germline CDR1 is MNHNS and CDR2 is SASEGT. Here the CDR3 DNA reads TGTGCCAGCAGTGAAGAGGGGACGATCTACAATGAGCAGTTCTTC. Translated: CASSEEGTIYNEQFF.